The 21 T cell receptor beta chains reported below all come from one sample, sequenced in a study of cytomegalovirus exposure and HLA in healthy donors. It was with 60 Vbeta and 13 Jbeta primers that the PCR ran. TCRdb's table, derived via immunoSEQ multiplex PCR, lists solely in-frame clones and lacks some. The table has 150,000 to 200,000 clones, 65% to 80% seen once. The sequenced sample consisted of PBMCs. Receptors originate from a man between 18 and 35 years old in good health and CMV-seropositive.

The rearrangement uses TRBV5-6 and TRBJ2-5; the D gene is possibly TRBD1 (5 bases). Germline-derived CDR1 and CDR2 are SGHDT and YYEEEE. CDR3 length equals 13 residues. Trimming took off 4 bases at V and 3 bases at J, with 10 bases between the two ends. CDR3 bases: TGTGCCAGCAGCAAAGACAGAGAAGAGACCCAGTACTTC. Its protein is CASSKDREETQYF. Combining the CDR3 with reference TRBV5-6 and TRBJ2-5 gives the whole variable domain DAGVTQSPTHLIKTRGQQVTLRCSPKSGHDTVSWYQQALGQGPQFIFQYYEEEERQRGNFPDRFSGHQFPNYSSELNVNALLLGDSALYLCASSKDREETQYFGPGTRLLVL.

The chain recombines TRBV6-1 with TRBJ2-6; 7 positions match TRBD2. CDR3 length: 17 amino acids. The germline gives CDR1 MNHNS, CDR2 SASEGT. With V trimmed by 4 bases and J by 1 base, 7 bases remained unmatched. CDR3 residues: CASSVRGGLSGANVLTF. The DNA for the CDR3 is TGTGCCAGCAGTGTCCGCGGGGGACTTTCTGGGGCCAACGTCCTGACTTTC.

The chain uses TRBV10-1 and TRBJ1-1, with D perhaps TRBD1 (5 bases). In germline, CDR1 is WNHNN, CDR2 SYGVQD (reference sequence). The CDR3 has 16 residues. V lost 5 bases and J 0 bases, leaving 16 bases between the germline ends. CDR3 residues: CASSNRQSTLNTEAFF. The CDR3 nucleotides read TGCGCCAGCAGTAACCGACAGTCAACTCTGAACACTGAAGCTTTCTTT.

This clone turned up a few times. J is TRBJ2-5 and V is TRBV9; D might be TRBD1 (6 bases). CDR1 and CDR2 (germline): SGDLS, YYNGEE. Deletions cut 3 bases from V and 5 bases from J, with 17 bases between. This CDR3 region has 15 residues. This chain's CDR3 is CASSAPGGIRETQYF. The CDR3 bases are TGTGCCAGCAGCGCGCCTGGGGGCATCCGGGAGACCCAGTACTTC.

The V call is TRBV5-6, the J call TRBJ2-1; 9 bases are a match to TRBD2. The CDR3 covers 15 residues. J gave up 3 bases and V 6 bases, and 7 bases lay outside the gene matches. Germline-derived CDR1 and CDR2 are SGHDT and YYEEEE. The CDR3 nucleotides are TGTGCCAGCAACTCCGGGACTAGCAGCTACAATGAGCAGTTCTTC. It yields the protein CASNSGTSSYNEQFF.

The V and J genes are TRBV6-6 and TRBJ2-2; TRBD1 might be the D (6 bases). Germline-derived CDR1 and CDR2 are MNHNY and SVGAGI (reference sequence). The CDR3 contains 12 residues. With 11 bases removed from V and 3 bases from J, the gap between germline ends came to 10 bases. CDR3 protein: CAARGDTGELFF. The CDR3 nucleotides read TGTGCCGCCAGGGGAGACACCGGGGAGCTGTTTTTT.

This clone has a handful of counts. V usage is TRBV7-6 and J usage is TRBJ1-1; D not resolved. V dropped 4 bases and J dropped 0 bases, with 9 bases sitting between them. In germline, CDR1 is SGHVS, CDR2 FNYEAQ. There are 14 residues in the CDR3. CDR3 nucleotides: TGTGCCAGCAGCTCCCAGGAAATGAACACTGAAGCTTTCTTT. Translated, it gives CASSSQEMNTEAFF.

The rearrangement links TRBV6-5 to TRBJ2-2; 8 nucleotides match TRBD1. The V and J ends lost 5 bases and 4 bases, in that order; junction bases with no gene match: 3. Germline CDR1 is MNHEY and CDR2 is SVGAGI. The CDR3 extends over 14 amino acids. In nucleotides, the CDR3 is TGTGCCAGCAGTCGGACAGGGTCCACCGGGGAGCTGTTTTTT. Encoded protein: CASSRTGSTGELFF.

Details on this clone: The sample contains more than one DNA sequence encoding this CDR3. This chain links TRBV28 with TRBJ1-5, with D maybe TRBD1 (5 bases). The V gene's germline CDR1 is MDHEN and CDR2 SYDVKM. The CDR3 runs 14 residues. V lost 1 base and J lost 1, with 5 bases in between. The CDR3 reads CASSLSGSNQPQHF. The CDR3 DNA reads TGTGCCAGCAGTTTATCAGGGAGCAATCAGCCCCAGCATTTT.

This chain connects TRBV11-2 to TRBJ1-2; a weak D match, TRBD1 (6 bases). With 1 base removed from V and 6 bases from J, the gap between germline ends came to 18 bases. This CDR3 is 16 amino acids long. Per germline, CDR1 SGHAT and CDR2 FQNNGV. The CDR3 DNA reads TGTGCCAGCAGCTTAGGCCCGGCAGGGGATGTGGATGGCTACACCTTC. Residues: CASSLGPAGDVDGYTF.

V usage is TRBV30 and J usage is TRBJ1-2; D uncertain. CDR1 and CDR2 from the germline V gene are GTSNPN and SVGIG (reference sequence). The CDR3 length is 12 residues. Trimming shortened V by 0 bases and J by 8 bases, and 10 bases separated the two germline ends. CDR3 sequence: CAWSVTGQGYTF. The CDR3 region has the DNA TGTGCCTGGAGTGTAACTGGGCAAGGCTACACCTTC.

The chain's CDR3 is CASGLLWGANVLTF. The CDR3 nucleotides read TGTGCCAGCGGACTGTTATGGGGGGCCAACGTCCTGACTTTC. The chain carries TRBV28 and TRBJ2-6, with a tentative D call TRBD2 (5 bases). CDR1 is MDHEN and CDR2 is SYDVKM in the germline V gene. CDR3 size: 14 residues. V shed 8 bases and J shed 4 bases, with 12 bases lying between them.

The chain joins TRBV4-1 to TRBJ2-1; 13 bases are a match to TRBD2. There are 14 residues in the CDR3. CDR1 MGHRA and CDR2 YSYEKL come from the germline V gene. V was pared by 5 bases and J by 9 bases, with 4 bases of the junction left unmatched. Written as DNA, the CDR3 is TGCGCCAGCAGCTCCCGGACTAGCGGGAGTGAGCAGTTCTTC. It codes for CASSSRTSGSEQFF.

The chain has TRBV18 and TRBJ1-5, with D perhaps TRBD1 (5 bases). V dropped 0 bases and J dropped 9 bases, with 6 bases sitting between them. This CDR3 comprises 12 residues. The V gene's germline CDR1 is KGHSH and CDR2 LQKENI. CDR3 amino acids: CASSPPQGPQHF. The CDR3 DNA reads TGTGCCAGCTCACCACCGCAGGGGCCCCAGCATTTT.

The chain couples TRBV27 to TRBJ1-5; TRBD1 is a possible D gene (6 bases). This CDR3 has 14 amino acids. The V and J ends lost 8 bases and 1 base respectively, with 12 bases between them. Per the germline V gene, CDR1 is MNHEY and CDR2 is SMNVEV (reference sequence). The CDR3 nucleotides are TGTGCCAGCTCCTCTACAGGGAGCAATCAGCCCCAGCATTTT. Its protein is CASSSTGSNQPQHF.

The table lists this clone with a few counts. The sample contains more than one DNA sequence encoding this CDR3. The rearrangement links TRBV9 to TRBJ2-5; the D gene is possibly TRBD1 (6 bases). The CDR3 covers 15 residues. Trimming pared 0 bases from V and 1 base from J, leaving 10 bases between. Germline values: CDR1 SGDLS, CDR2 YYNGEE. The CDR3 spells CASSVGTVPQETQYF. CDR3 DNA sequence: TGTGCCAGCAGCGTAGGGACAGTACCCCAAGAGACCCAGTACTTC.

The chain links TRBV2 to TRBJ1-1; 7 bases match TRBD1. CDR1 is SNHLY and CDR2 is FYNNEI in the germline V gene. This CDR3 comprises 13 residues. The V segment lost 5 bases and the J segment 6 bases; nucleotides outside the gene matches: 6. This CDR3 reads CASSLDRVAEAFF. The CDR3 DNA reads as TGTGCCAGCAGTCTAGACAGGGTCGCTGAAGCTTTCTTT.

The chain uses TRBV7-9 and TRBJ1-1; D gene uncertain. Germline V gene sequence: CDR1 SEHNR, CDR2 FQNEAQ (reference sequence). The V gene lost 5 bases and the J gene lost 5 bases, with 9 bases spanning the gap. This CDR3 is built from 12 residues. CDR3 nucleotide sequence: TGTGCCAGCAGCCGGGGTGCAACTGAAGCTTTCTTT. Its protein product is CASSRGATEAFF.

The rearrangement joins TRBV19 to TRBJ2-5; D may be TRBD2 (6 bases). Trimming took off 4 bases at V and 5 bases at J, with 14 bases between the two ends. There are 14 residues in the CDR3. Germline CDR1 is LNHDA and CDR2 is SQIVND (reference sequence). CDR3: CASSSVGGSETQYF. The CDR3 coding sequence is TGTGCCAGTAGTAGCGTTGGGGGGTCGGAGACCCAGTACTTC. The complete variable domain, with remaining parts taken from reference TRBV19 and TRBJ2-5, reads DGGITQSPKYLFRKEGQNVTLSCEQNLNHDAMYWYRQDPGQGLRLIYYSQIVNDFQKGDIAEGYSVSREKKESFPLTVTSAQKNPTAFYLCASSSVGGSETQYFGPGTRLLVL.

V is TRBV5-1 and J is TRBJ1-2, with D uncertain. The V and J ends lost 0 bases and 3 bases respectively, with 12 bases between them. The CDR3 contains 15 residues. Germline lookup yields CDR1 SGHRS and CDR2 YFSETQ. The CDR3 bases are TGCGCCAGCAGCTTGGACCTCTCCGGTTACTATGGCTACACCTTC. Translated: CASSLDLSGYYGYTF.

J is TRBJ1-1 and V is TRBV11-3; possible D gene TRBD1, 6 bases. The germline V gene has CDR1 SGHNT and CDR2 YENEEA. V dropped 0 bases and J dropped 6 bases, with 14 bases sitting between them. The CDR3 has 15 amino acids. The DNA for the CDR3 is TGTGCCAGCAGCTTAGAGGGGGGGGCGAATTCTGAAGCTTTCTTT. It is translated as CASSLEGGANSEAFF.